Only a few counts were recorded for the clone carrying this T cell receptor beta chain. V lost 10 bases to trimming and J lost 6 bases; unmatched junction nucleotides: 5. The CDR3 is 13 residues long. Germline CDR1 and CDR2: ENHRY and SYGVKD. As originally analysed: The assay estimated nucleated cells by amplifying reference gene primers. Method: immunoSEQ multiplex PCR; TCRdb's copy keeps in-frame clones and lacks some. V, J and clone size are those of that table, while D and trimming were read from the DNA. The repertoire includes more than 200,000 clones, approximately 84% of them detected once, and about 4.4% sits in the top ten. This specimen comes from a study of blood T cell repertoires in COVID-19. Overall study: Some COVID-19 samples were acute and others convalescent; all came from the United States, Italy and Spain. T cells, B-cell-depleted T cells, or PBMCs supplied cDNA or gDNA.

This TCR was recovered from a man aged 45-60 years with active or convalescent COVID-19. Sequenced sample: peripheral blood. The genes are TRBV10-3 and TRBJ2-1, with TRBD2 matching 11 bases. The DNA for the CDR3 is TGTGCCACACTAGCGGGGGAAGGCAATGAGCAGTTCTTC. Its protein is CATLAGEGNEQFF.